The clone carrying this TCR delta chain was observed a few times. No antigen is known for it. Germline V gene data show CDR1 as TSWWSYY and CDR2 as QGS. V was clipped by 4 bases and J by 0 bases, with 27 bases between them. This CDR3 has 20 residues. The data stem from a study of Vδ1+ human thymocytes. Study findings and constraints: Thymic TRG and TRD repertoires appeared highly polyclonal, with Gaussian CDR3 length distributions.

RNA was extracted from the cells and then reverse transcribed. The CDR3 regions were amplified by multiplex PCR from V-gene primers to a constant-region primer. TCRdb made new clone calls on the multiplex PCR reads using CATT. The table has tens of thousands of delta-chain clones, approximately 32% seen once. The chain carries TRDV1 and TRDJ1; TRDD2 might be the D (6 bases). What was sequenced was Vdelta1+ gamma-delta thymocytes from the thymus. The subset: FACS-sorted CD3+ TCRalphabeta- TCRVdelta1+ TCRVdelta2- thymocytes. This receptor was taken from a boy younger than two who had congenital heart surgery. CDR3 residues: CALGARLSYVEEGYTDKLIF. CDR3 DNA sequence: TGTGCTCTTGGGGCCCGTCTTTCCTATGTCGAGGAGGGGTACACCGATAAACTCATCTTT.